Listed below are T cell receptor beta chains from one sample, sequenced in a study of sequential checkpoint blockade in melanoma. Only in-frame clones appear in the TCRdb table, and some are missing; sequencing was by immunoSEQ multiplex PCR. Among some 5,100 clones listed, about 20% were seen once. This material consisted of tumor tissue (inferred from file names), taken from a patient given nivolumab and ipilimumab in sequence. Receptors were obtained from a human donor with melanoma. Each CDR3 is given with its conserved first and last residue. The D gene is left open where the match is weak. The listing skips clone size in some rows; elsewhere it reads once, few, many or a size class.

clone_size	d_call	v_call	j_call	cdr3_nt	cdr3_aa
-	TRBD1	TRBV19	TRBJ2-5	TGTGCCAGTAGTATCGGGACAGGGCCCCAAGAGACCCAGTACTTC	CASSIGTGPQETQYF
-	TRBD1	TRBV6-8	TRBJ2-7	TGTGCCATCAGTCTAGGGACAGGGTACGGCGAGCAGTACTTC	CAISLGTGYGEQYF
many	-	TRBV9	TRBJ2-5	TGTGCCAGCAGCACCCCACGGGGGCGCTCCGTTGGGGCGGCGACCCAGTACTTC	CASSTPRGRSVGAATQYF
many	TRBD2	TRBV11-3	TRBJ2-3	TGTGCCAGCAGCCAGTCGACTAGCGGGACAGATACGCAGTATTTT	CASSQSTSGTDTQYF
-	TRBD1	TRBV30	TRBJ1-3	TGTGCCTGGACTGACATCCTTGACAGGGCTCCTTTCCTCTCTGGAAACACCATATATTTT	CAWTDILDRAPFLSGNTIYF
many	-	TRBV23-1	TRBJ1-4	TGCGCCAGCAGCCTGGCGGCGGGGGACGAAAAACTGTTTTTT	CASSLAAGDEKLFF
medium-sized	TRBD1	TRBV11-3	TRBJ2-5	TGTGCCAGCAGCCAGAGACAGGGGGGCTTAAAGACCCAGTACTTC	CASSQRQGGLKTQYF
many	-	TRBV11-3	TRBJ1-1	TGTGCCAGCAGCTTACAGGGGTGGAGAACTGAAGCTTTCTTT	CASSLQGWRTEAFF
few	-	TRBV28	TRBJ1-3	TGTGCCAGCAGTTTCCAGGGAAGGTCTGGAAACACCATATATTTT	CASSFQGRSGNTIYF
-	-	TRBV28	TRBJ2-3	TGTGCCAGCAGTTTCCTCTCGGGCACAGATACGCAGTATTTT	CASSFLSGTDTQYF
few	-	TRBV6-8	TRBJ2-7	TGTGCCAGTCTTAGACTGGGGTCCTACGAGCAGTACTTC	CASLRLGSYEQYF
-	-	TRBV23-1	TRBJ2-7	TGCGCCAGCAGTCAATCGAGGCCATCGCCCTACGAGCAGTACTTC	CASSQSRPSPYEQYF
-	-	TRBV29-1	TRBJ2-3	TGCAGCGTTAACGGGGGCCGGAGAGATACGCAGTATTTT	CSVNGGRRDTQYF
few	-	TRBV30	TRBJ1-4	TGTGCCTGGGCTACAGGGTGGTCGGAACTGTTTTTT	CAWATGWSELFF
-	-	TRBV5-1	TRBJ1-1	TGCGCCAGCAGCACCCGCCCAATCGGGGACACTGAAGCTTTCTTT	CASSTRPIGDTEAFF
many	-	TRBV9	TRBJ1-1	TGTGCCAGCAGCGGAGGACTGAGGAACACTGAAGCTTTCTTT	CASSGGLRNTEAFF
many	TRBD1	TRBV6-8	TRBJ2-7	TGTGCCAGCAGTGCCTGGACAGGGGCATCCTACGAGCAGTACTTC	CASSAWTGASYEQYF
-	-	TRBV19	TRBJ1-3	TGTGCCAGTAGTAAAGGTCTCAATGGAAACACCATATATTTT	CASSKGLNGNTIYF
medium-sized	-	TRBV15	TRBJ1-1	TGTGCCACCAGCAGAGCGGCGGAGAACACTGAAGCTTTCTTT	CATSRAAENTEAFF
many	-	TRBV4-1	TRBJ1-6	TGCGCCACCAGGGTAGGGCAAAACGATTCACCCCTCCACTTT	CATRVGQNDSPLHF
medium-sized	TRBD2	TRBV11-3	TRBJ2-3	TGTGCCAGCAGCTTACTACCAGCGGGGGCAGATACGCAGTATTTT	CASSLLPAGADTQYF
many	TRBD2	TRBV11-3	TRBJ2-3	TGTGCCAGCAGCATCGGGGGGGGCACAGATACGCAGTATTTT	CASSIGGGTDTQYF
few	-	TRBV28	TRBJ1-2	TGTGCCAGCAGTTCGAATGCGCGGGGGGCTGGCTACACCTTC	CASSSNARGAGYTF
-	TRBD1	TRBV6-8	TRBJ2-5	TGTGCCAGCAGTGCCCGGGACGCCAGGGGGGAGACCCAGTACTTC	CASSARDARGETQYF
medium-sized	-	TRBV11-3	TRBJ1-4	TGTGCCAGCAGCTTCGGGGGTACTAATGAAAAACTGTTTTTT	CASSFGGTNEKLFF
many	TRBD2	TRBV12-5	TRBJ2-5	TGTGCCAGCGGGACTTCACAAGCCGCTCAAGAGACCCAGTACTTC	CASGTSQAAQETQYF
-	-	TRBV11-3	TRBJ2-7	TGTGCCAGCAGCCCAAGAGCCGGGCACCCTGTCTCCGAGCAGTACTTC	CASSPRAGHPVSEQYF
-	-	TRBV28	TRBJ2-2	TGTGCCAGCACTCACTCGTCGGCAGGGAGTAGTGCCGGGGAGCTGTTTTTT	CASTHSSAGSSAGELFF
-	-	TRBV2	TRBJ2-5	TGTGCCAGCAGCGTAGGGGGTCAGGCGGCTCGAGAGACCCAGTACTTC	CASSVGGQAARETQYF
-	TRBD1	TRBV9	TRBJ1-2	TGTGCCAGCACTCCCGCAGGGGGCAATGGCTACACCTTC	CASTPAGGNGYTF
few	-	TRBV6-8	TRBJ1-2	TGTGCCAGCGGGTTCGGGAGAAATAACTATGGCTACACCTTC	CASGFGRNNYGYTF
-	TRBD1	TRBV28	TRBJ2-7	TGTGCCAGCAACCGGGACAGGGGAAATTACGAGCAGTACTTC	CASNRDRGNYEQYF
many	-	TRBV11-3	TRBJ1-4	TGTGCCAGCAGCTTAGGCGGGACCGCCTCGAATGAAAAACTGTTTTTT	CASSLGGTASNEKLFF
medium-sized	-	TRBV9	TRBJ1-1	TGTGCCAGCAGCGTAACAGGAAACACTGAAGCTTTCTTT	CASSVTGNTEAFF
few	-	TRBV6-8	TRBJ1-5	TGTGCCAGCACCGCCCCAAGGGATCAGCCCCAGCATTTT	CASTAPRDQPQHF
few	-	TRBV5-1	TRBJ1-5	TGCGCCAGCAGCTGGGGTAGTGGTGGGAATAATCAGCCCCAGCATTTT	CASSWGSGGNNQPQHF
few	TRBD2	TRBV12-5	TRBJ2-5	TGTGCCAGCGGGAGCCTAGCGACGGAGACCCAGTACTTC	CASGSLATETQYF
-	TRBD1	TRBV11-3	TRBJ1-6	TGTGCCAGCAGCACCAGGACAGGGGAAAATTCACCCCTCCACTTT	CASSTRTGENSPLHF
many	-	TRBV11-3	TRBJ1-5	TGTGCCAGCAGCTTCAGTGGAGGGGTAGATCAGCCCCAGCATTTT	CASSFSGGVDQPQHF
-	-	TRBV5-1	TRBJ1-1	TGCGCCAGCAGCTTATTAGGAGGCAGGGCGAACACTGAAGCTTTCTTT	CASSLLGGRANTEAFF
few	TRBD1	TRBV10-3	TRBJ2-7	TGTGCCATCAGTGAGTCCGGGACAGGATCCTACGAGCAGTACTTC	CAISESGTGSYEQYF
-	-	TRBV28	TRBJ1-5	TGTGCCAGCAGGCCAAGCGGGCGGATCAATCAGCCCCAGCATTTT	CASRPSGRINQPQHF
-	-	TRBV5-1	TRBJ1-1	TGCGCCAGCAGCTTGATCGGACAGAACACTGAAGCTTTCTTT	CASSLIGQNTEAFF
-	TRBD1	TRBV9	TRBJ1-6	TGTGCCAGCAGCGTAATGACAGGGAATTCACCCCTCCACTTT	CASSVMTGNSPLHF
few	-	TRBV5-1	TRBJ2-2	TGCGCCAGCAGCTTGGACAATCCGGACACCGGGGAGCTGTTTTTT	CASSLDNPDTGELFF
-	TRBD1	TRBV6-8	TRBJ2-7	TGTGCCATCAGTAGACTGGGACAGGGGAGCTCCTACGAGCAGTACTTC	CAISRLGQGSSYEQYF
-	TRBD2	TRBV5-1	TRBJ2-3	TGCGCCAGCAGCCCTGGACTAGCGTTCACAGATACGCAGTATTTT	CASSPGLAFTDTQYF
-	-	TRBV30	TRBJ1-6	TGTGCCTGGAAAGAGGCCTCAGCGAAGGCCCTCCACTTT	CAWKEASAKALHF
many	-	TRBV6-8	TRBJ1-2	TGTGCCAGCACCATGTCTGGGGGATCCATTTCTGGCTACACCTTC	CASTMSGGSISGYTF
-	-	TRBV7-6	TRBJ2-2	TGTGCCAGCAGCCGAACTTGGGGCGCGAACACCGGGGAGCTGTTTTTT	CASSRTWGANTGELFF
few	-	TRBV11-3	TRBJ2-2	TGTGCCAGCAGCTTAGTCGGGTGGGACACCGGGGAGCTGTTTTTT	CASSLVGWDTGELFF
-	-	TRBV19	TRBJ1-2	TGTGCCACCGTGTCCGCAGCTAACTATGGCTACACCTTC	CATVSAANYGYTF
-	TRBD1	TRBV15	TRBJ1-6	TGTGCCACCAGCAGAGATCTGGCGACAGGGGCTAATTCACCCCTCCACTTT	CATSRDLATGANSPLHF
few	TRBD2	TRBV27	TRBJ2-1	TGTGCCAGCAGTTTACCTGGGACTAGCGGGGGCCCTAGCTCCTACAATGAGCAGTTCTTC	CASSLPGTSGGPSSYNEQFF